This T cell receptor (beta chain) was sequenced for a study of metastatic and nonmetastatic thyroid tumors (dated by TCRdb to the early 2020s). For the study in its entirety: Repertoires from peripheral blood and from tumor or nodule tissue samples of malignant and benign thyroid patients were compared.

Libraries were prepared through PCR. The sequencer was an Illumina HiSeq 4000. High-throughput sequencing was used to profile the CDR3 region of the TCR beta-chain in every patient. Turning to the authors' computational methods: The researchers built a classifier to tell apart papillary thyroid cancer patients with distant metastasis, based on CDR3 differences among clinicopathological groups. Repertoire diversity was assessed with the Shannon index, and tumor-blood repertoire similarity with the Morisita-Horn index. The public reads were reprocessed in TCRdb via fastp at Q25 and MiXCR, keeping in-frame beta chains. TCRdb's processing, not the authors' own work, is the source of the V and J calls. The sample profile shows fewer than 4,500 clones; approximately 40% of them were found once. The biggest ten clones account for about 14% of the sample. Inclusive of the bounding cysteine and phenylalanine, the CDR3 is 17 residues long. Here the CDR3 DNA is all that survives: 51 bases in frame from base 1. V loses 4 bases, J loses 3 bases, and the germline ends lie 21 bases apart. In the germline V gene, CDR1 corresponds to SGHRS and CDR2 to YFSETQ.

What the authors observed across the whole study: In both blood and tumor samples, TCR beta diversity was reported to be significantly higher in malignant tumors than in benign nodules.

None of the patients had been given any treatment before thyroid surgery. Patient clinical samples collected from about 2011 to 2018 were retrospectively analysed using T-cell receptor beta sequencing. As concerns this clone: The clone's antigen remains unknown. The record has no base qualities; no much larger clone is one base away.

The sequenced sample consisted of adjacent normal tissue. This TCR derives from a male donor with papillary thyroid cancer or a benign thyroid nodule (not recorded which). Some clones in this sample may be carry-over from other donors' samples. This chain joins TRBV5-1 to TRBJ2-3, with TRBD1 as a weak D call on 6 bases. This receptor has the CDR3 CASSRGKGTSRTDTQYF. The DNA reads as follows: TGCGCCAGCAGCAGGGGTAAAGGGACATCTAGAACAGATACGCAGTATTTT.